This is a list of T cell receptor beta chains from one sample in a study of blood T cell repertoires in COVID-19. TCRdb's table, derived via immunoSEQ multiplex PCR, lists solely in-frame clones and lacks some. Of about 280,000 clones in the sample, 85% were seen once. The sample was PBMCs or T cells enriched from blood (not recorded which). Every receptor here comes from a woman aged 45-59 years who had recovered from COVID-19. The CDR3 runs from the conserved cysteine through the conserved F or W. Fields, in order: V gene, D gene, clone size, J gene, CDR3 length, CDR3 protein, CDR3 DNA. A D gene is named only where the DNA matches it firmly. Clone size is shown for a subset of rows, as once, few, many or a class of expanded clone.

TRBV5-8	.	.	TRBJ1-5	13	CASSLEPYQPQHF	TGTGCCAGCAGCTTGGAGCCATATCAGCCCCAGCATTTT
TRBV28	.	.	TRBJ2-1	14	CATAGASTIDEQFF	TGTGCCACTGCGGGGGCGAGTACAATAGACGAGCAGTTCTTC
TRBV18	TRBD2	.	TRBJ2-7	18	CASSPGKGLAGGAGEQYF	TGTGCCAGCTCACCCGGGAAGGGACTAGCGGGAGGGGCTGGCGAGCAGTACTTC
TRBV2	.	.	TRBJ1-5	12	CASSGPDQPQHF	TGTGCCAGCAGTGGCCCGGATCAGCCCCAGCATTTT
TRBV7-9	.	.	TRBJ2-3	15	CASSPRAGGTDTQYF	TGTGCCAGCAGCCCTAGGGCCGGGGGCACAGATACGCAGTATTTT
TRBV7-2	TRBD2	.	TRBJ2-1	16	CASSLSSSGIGNEQFF	TGTGCCAGCAGCTTATCGTCTAGCGGGATAGGGAATGAGCAGTTCTTC
TRBV2	.	.	TRBJ1-5	15	CASSVQGGLNQPQHF	TGTGCCAGCAGCGTACAGGGTGGACTTAATCAGCCCCAGCATTTT
TRBV30	.	once	TRBJ1-2	13	CAWSISALYGYTF	TGTGCCTGGAGTATCAGTGCTCTCTATGGCTACACCTTC
TRBV6-5	.	.	TRBJ2-5	15	CASRLTILASETQYF	TGTGCCAGCAGACTCACGATCCTAGCGAGTGAGACCCAGTACTTC
TRBV5-1	TRBD1	.	TRBJ1-6	16	CASSLGGQWASSPLHF	TGCGCCAGCAGCTTGGGGGGACAGTGGGCGAGTTCACCCCTCCACTTT
TRBV10-2	TRBD1	.	TRBJ1-4	16	CASTGTGMRANEKLFF	TGCGCCAGCACCGGGACAGGGATGAGAGCTAATGAAAAACTGTTTTTT
TRBV27	.	.	TRBJ2-4	17	CASSLYPLDRNKNIQYF	TGTGCCAGCAGTCTGTACCCGCTAGACAGGAACAAAAACATTCAGTACTTC
TRBV4-3	TRBD1	.	TRBJ2-2	17	CASSQFGGQGNTGELFF	TGCGCCAGCAGCCAATTCGGAGGACAGGGGAACACCGGGGAGCTGTTTTTT
TRBV5-1	TRBD1	.	TRBJ1-2	15	CASSAEAGTGYGYTF	TGCGCCAGCAGCGCCGAGGCCGGGACAGGCTATGGCTACACCTTC
TRBV7-2	TRBD1	.	TRBJ1-6	17	CASRPSRDRVPNSPLHF	TGTGCCAGCAGACCAAGCCGGGACAGAGTACCTAATTCACCCCTCCACTTT
TRBV9	TRBD2	.	TRBJ2-1	16	CASSAGLAGGLNEQFF	TGTGCCAGCAGCGCCGGACTAGCGGGGGGGTTAAATGAGCAGTTCTTC